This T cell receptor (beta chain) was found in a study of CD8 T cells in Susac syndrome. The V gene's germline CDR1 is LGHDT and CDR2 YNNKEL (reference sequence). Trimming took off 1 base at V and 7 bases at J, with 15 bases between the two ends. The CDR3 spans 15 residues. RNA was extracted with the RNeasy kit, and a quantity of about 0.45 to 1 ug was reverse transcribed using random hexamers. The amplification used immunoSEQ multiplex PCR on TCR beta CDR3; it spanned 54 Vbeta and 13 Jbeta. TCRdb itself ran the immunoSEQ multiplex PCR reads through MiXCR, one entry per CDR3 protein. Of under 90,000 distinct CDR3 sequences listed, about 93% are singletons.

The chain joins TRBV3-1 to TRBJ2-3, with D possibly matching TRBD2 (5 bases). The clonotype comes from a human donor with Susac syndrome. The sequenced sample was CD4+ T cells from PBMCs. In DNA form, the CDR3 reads TGTGCCAGCAGCCAAGGAGGGCCCGGGCAATATACGCAGTATTTT. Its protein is CASSQGGPGQYTQYF.